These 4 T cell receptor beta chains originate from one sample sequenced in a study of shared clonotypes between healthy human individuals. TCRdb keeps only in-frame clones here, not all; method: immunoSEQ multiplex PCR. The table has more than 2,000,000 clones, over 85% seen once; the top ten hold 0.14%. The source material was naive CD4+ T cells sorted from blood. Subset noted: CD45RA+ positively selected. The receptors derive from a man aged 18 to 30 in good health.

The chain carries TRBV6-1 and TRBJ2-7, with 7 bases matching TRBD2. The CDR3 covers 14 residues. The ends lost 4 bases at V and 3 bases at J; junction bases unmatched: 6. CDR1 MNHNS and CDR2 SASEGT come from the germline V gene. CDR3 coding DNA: TGTGCCAGCAGTGGGGGACTATCTTTCTACGAGCAGTACTTC. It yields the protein CASSGGLSFYEQYF.

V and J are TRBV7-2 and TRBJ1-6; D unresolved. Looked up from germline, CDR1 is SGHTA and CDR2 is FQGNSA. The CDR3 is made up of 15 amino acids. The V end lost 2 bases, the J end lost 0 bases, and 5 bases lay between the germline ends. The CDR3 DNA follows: TGTGCCAGCAGCTTACCCAGCTCCTATAATTCACCCCTCCACTTT. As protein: CASSLPSSYNSPLHF.

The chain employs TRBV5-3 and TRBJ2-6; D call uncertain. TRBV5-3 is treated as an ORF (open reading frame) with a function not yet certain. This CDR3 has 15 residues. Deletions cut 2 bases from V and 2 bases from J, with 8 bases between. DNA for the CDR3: TGTGCCAGAAGCTTCCCCAGGCCTGGGGCCAACGTCCTGACTTTC. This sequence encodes CARSFPRPGANVLTF.

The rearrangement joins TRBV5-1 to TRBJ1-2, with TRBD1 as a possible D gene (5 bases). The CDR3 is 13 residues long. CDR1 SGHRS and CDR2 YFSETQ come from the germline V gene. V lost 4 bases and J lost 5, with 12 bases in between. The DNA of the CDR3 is TGCGCCAGCAGCCTGACAGACGATTATGGCTACACCTTC. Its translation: CASSLTDDYGYTF.